This T cell receptor beta chain was retrieved from a study of Ad26.COV2.S vaccination and SARS-CoV-2 variants. As for the study in general: The trial was COV1001 and the donor's arm was Ad26.COV2.S. Recipients of Ad26.COV2.S got it intramuscularly, once or twice 56 days apart.

Measured with immunoSEQ multiplex PCR; TCRdb has only the in-frame clones, and not every one. Counted here are over 450,000 clones, roughly nine tenths occurring once; the ten biggest clones make up around 1.6%. As for treatment: approximately 18 received Ad26.COV2.S at low or high dose, single or two shots; about 5 received placebo; per-sample allocation not given. Day 63 following the first vaccine or placebo injection was when the samples were taken. SARS-CoV-2 spike from the Wuhan strain was encoded by the vaccine, an Ad26 vector. In regard to this clone: One end of the junction fails to match germline, which may point to a read error.

Germline-derived CDR1 and CDR2 are GTSNPN and SVGIG (reference sequence). The CDR3 totals 15 residues. This sequence originates from a person between 18 and 59 years old who received the Ad26.COV2.S COVID-19 vaccine or a placebo. The sample in question was peripheral blood, obtained in a trial of Ad26.COV2.S vaccine versus placebo. The chain has TRBV30 and TRBJ2-1; 12 nucleotides agree with TRBD2. The CDR3 reads CAWYNLAGGGNGQFF. CDR3 nucleotides: TGTGCCTGGTACAATCTAGCGGGAGGGGGCAATGGGCAGTTCTTC.